The 12 T cell receptor beta chains below come from one sample, sequenced in a study of molecular identifiers for immune sequencing clone quantification. TCRdb reprocessed the PCR reads via MiXCR and lists one record per CDR3 protein. The data contain some 680,000 distinct CDR3 sequences, approximately 24% of them singletons. Input material: naive CD8+ T cells from blood, with Jurkat cell RNA spiked in. Noted subset: FACS-sorted CD8+CD4-CCR7+CD45RA+ naive T cells. All receptors derive from a human donor in good health. Some libraries in this study had Jurkat cell RNA spiked in.

This clonotype was picked up many times. This chain joins TRBV12-3 or TRBV12-4 and TRBJ2-3; 8 positions agree with TRBD2. This CDR3 is built from 17 residues. V gave up 6 bases and J gave up 2 bases; unmatched junction bases: 13. CDR3 loop: CASSYSRGGGNTDTQYF. The CDR3, as DNA: TGTGCCAGCAGCTACAGCCGGGGGGGGGGCAACACAGATACGCAGTATTTT.

This clonotype was detected many times. V is TRBV4-1 and J is TRBJ2-7; weak D call: TRBD1 (6 bases). Deletions cut 3 bases from V and 5 bases from J, with 8 bases between. This CDR3 region has 12 residues. Germline CDR1 and CDR2: MGHRA and YSYEKL. This CDR3 reads CASSQNRDEQYF. CDR3 nucleotides: TGCGCCAGCAGCCAGAACAGGGACGAGCAGTACTTC.

This clonotype was detected many times. This chain links TRBV7-9 with TRBJ2-7, with D possibly TRBD2 on 5 matching bases. The CDR3 runs 15 residues. Germline CDR1 is SEHNR and CDR2 is FQNEAQ (reference sequence). V was shortened by 5 bases and J by 0 bases, with 14 bases between the two germline ends. CDR3 loop: CASSHGLSSSYEQYF. In DNA form, the CDR3 reads TGTGCCAGCAGCCACGGACTCTCGAGCTCCTACGAGCAGTACTTC.

The chain recombines TRBV7-2 with TRBJ2-7, with 8 bases matching TRBD2. The CDR3 consists of 14 residues. V lost 3 bases and J lost 1; bases outside the gene matches: 2. The germline CDR1 and CDR2 sequences are SGHTA and FQGNSA. CDR3 nucleotides: TGTGCCAGCAGCTTTAGCGGGGTATCCTACGAGCAGTACTTC. Translating it yields CASSFSGVSYEQYF.

A few counts support this clonotype. The genes are TRBV7-9 and TRBJ2-1; 7 bases match TRBD1. This CDR3 contains 15 residues. V was clipped by 8 bases and J by 7 bases; unmatched bases: 14. From germline, CDR1 is SEHNR and CDR2 FQNEAQ (reference sequence). The CDR3 protein is CASGPRRSRGNEQFF. CDR3 bases: TGTGCCAGCGGCCCCCGAAGGTCCAGGGGGAATGAGCAGTTCTTC.

On this clonotype: Being one base from a much bigger clone, this may be a read error. The CDR3 does not end in the conserved phenylalanine or tryptophan, so this is likely a read error. This rearrangement joins TRBV12-3 or TRBV12-4 to TRBJ1-3; no clear D gene. V was shortened by 6 bases and J by 1 base, with 4 bases between the two germline ends. The CDR3 covers 12 residues. The CDR3 nucleotides read TGTGCCAGCAGCGAATCTGGAAACACCATATATCTT. This sequence encodes CASSESGNTIYL.

The chain recombines TRBV4-1 with TRBJ2-1, with TRBD1 identical over 7 bases. Germline CDR1 reads MGHRA; CDR2 reads YSYEKL. J gave up 7 bases and V 6 bases, and 9 bases lay outside the gene matches. The CDR3 length is 14 residues. The CDR3 DNA is TGCGCCAGCAGTCAAATTACAGGGGAAAATGAGCAGTTCTTC. It encodes CASSQITGENEQFF.

This clonotype has a handful of counts. The chain uses TRBV6-2 or TRBV6-3 and TRBJ2-7, with 8 bases lining up with TRBD2. This CDR3 comprises 13 residues. CDR1 and CDR2 from the germline V gene are MNHEY and SVGEGT. J lost 1 base, V lost 10 bases, and 6 bases had no gene match. CDR3 sequence reads: CATGTRFSYEQYF. CDR3 DNA sequence: TGTGCCACCGGGACTAGATTTTCCTACGAGCAGTACTTC.

Details on this clonotype: A much larger clone differs by one base, so this may be a read error. The chain links TRBV7-2 to TRBJ2-3, with TRBD1 matching over 10 bases. CDR3 size: 15 residues. Germline lookup yields CDR1 SGHTA and CDR2 FQGNSA. J lost 3 bases, V lost 8 bases, and 8 bases had no gene match. The CDR3 loop reads CASGAGTGATDTQYF. CDR3 bases: TGTGCCAGCGGCGCCGGGACAGGGGCTACAGATACGCAGTATTTT. The whole variable domain, filled in from reference TRBV7-2 and TRBJ2-3, reads GAGVSQSPSNKVTEKGKDVELRCDPISGHTALYWYRQSLGQGLEFLIYFQGNSAPDKSGLPSDRFSAERTGGSVSTLTIQRTQQEDSAVYLCASGAGTGATDTQYFGPGTRLTVL.

In its sample, this clonotype was seen a few times. V gene TRBV6-2 or TRBV6-3 combines with J gene TRBJ2-1, with TRBD2 matching 10 bases. Per germline, CDR1 MNHEY and CDR2 SVGEGT. The CDR3 is 16 amino acids. With V trimmed by 6 bases and J by 8 bases, 13 bases remained unmatched. The CDR3, as DNA: TGTGCCAGCAGACTTCCGGGACTAGCGCTTTTAGATGAGCAGTTCTTC. It encodes CASRLPGLALLDEQFF.

CDR3 sequence reads: CSVVAREPGYHTF. The CDR3, as DNA: TGCAGCGTTGTGGCCCGGGAGCCTGGCTATCACACCTTC. V gene TRBV29-1 combines with J gene TRBJ1-2; D is ambiguous. The ends were cut back, 4 bases at V and 12 bases at J, with 21 bases in the middle. Germline V gene data show CDR1 as SQVTM and CDR2 as ANQGSEA. This CDR3 has 13 residues.

The chain recombines TRBV4-2 with TRBJ2-1, with TRBD2 matching 10 bases. V was clipped by 1 base and J by 3 bases; unmatched bases: 3. The CDR3 spans 16 residues. CDR1 is LGHNA and CDR2 is YNFKEQ in the germline V gene. CDR3 nucleotide sequence: TGTGCCAGCAGCCAAGCTGGGACTAGCGTCTACAATGAGCAGTTCTTC. It translates to CASSQAGTSVYNEQFF.